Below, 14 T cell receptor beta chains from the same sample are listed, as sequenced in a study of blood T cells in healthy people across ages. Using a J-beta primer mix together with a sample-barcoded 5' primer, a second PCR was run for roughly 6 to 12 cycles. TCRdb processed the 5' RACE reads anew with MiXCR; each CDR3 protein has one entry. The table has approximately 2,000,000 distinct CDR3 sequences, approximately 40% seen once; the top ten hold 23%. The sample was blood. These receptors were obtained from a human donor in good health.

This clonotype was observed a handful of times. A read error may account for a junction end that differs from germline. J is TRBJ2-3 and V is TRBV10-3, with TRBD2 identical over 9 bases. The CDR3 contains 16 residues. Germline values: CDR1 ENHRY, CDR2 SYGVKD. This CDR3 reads CAISSGRRVAGDMQYF. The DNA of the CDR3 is TGTGCCATCAGTTCCGGGCGTCGGGTAGCGGGGGATATGCAGTATTTT.

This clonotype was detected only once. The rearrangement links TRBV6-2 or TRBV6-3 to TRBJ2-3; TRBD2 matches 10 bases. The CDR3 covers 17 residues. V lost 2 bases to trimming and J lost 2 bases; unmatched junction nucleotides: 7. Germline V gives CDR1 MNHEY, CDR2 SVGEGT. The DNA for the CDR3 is TGTGCCAGCAGTTACCGGGCTAGCGGGGGCCTCACAGATACGCAGTATTTT. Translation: CASSYRASGGLTDTQYF.

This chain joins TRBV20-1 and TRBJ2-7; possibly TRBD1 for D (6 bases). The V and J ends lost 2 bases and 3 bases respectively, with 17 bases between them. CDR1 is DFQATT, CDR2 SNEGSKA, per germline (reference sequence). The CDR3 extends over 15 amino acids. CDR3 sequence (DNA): TGCAGTGCTAGATCCTCACAGGGAGACTACTACGAGCAGTACTTC. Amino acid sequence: CSARSSQGDYYEQYF.

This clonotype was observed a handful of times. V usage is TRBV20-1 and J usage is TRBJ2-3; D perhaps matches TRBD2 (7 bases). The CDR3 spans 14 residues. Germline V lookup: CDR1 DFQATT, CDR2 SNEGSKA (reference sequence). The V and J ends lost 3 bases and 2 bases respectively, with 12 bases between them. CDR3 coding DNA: TGCAGTGCTAGTCGCGGGGGCACCACAGATACGCAGTATTTT. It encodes CSASRGGTTDTQYF.

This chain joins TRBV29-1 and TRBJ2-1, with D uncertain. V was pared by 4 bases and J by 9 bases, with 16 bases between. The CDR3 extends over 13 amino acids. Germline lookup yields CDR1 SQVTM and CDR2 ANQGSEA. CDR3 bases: TGCAGCGTTGGTGGAGTAGTGAAGGTTGAGCAGTTCTTC. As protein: CSVGGVVKVEQFF.

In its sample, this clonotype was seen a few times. CDR3 sequence: CASSRQPGAGNTIYF. The CDR3 DNA reads TGTGCCAGCAGCCGGCAGCCGGGCGCTGGAAACACCATATATTTT. The chain is built from TRBV4-2 and TRBJ1-3; D ambiguous. V was shortened by 4 bases and J by 2 bases, with 12 bases between the two germline ends. Germline V gene sequence: CDR1 LGHNA, CDR2 YNFKEQ. The CDR3 sequence is 15 residues long.

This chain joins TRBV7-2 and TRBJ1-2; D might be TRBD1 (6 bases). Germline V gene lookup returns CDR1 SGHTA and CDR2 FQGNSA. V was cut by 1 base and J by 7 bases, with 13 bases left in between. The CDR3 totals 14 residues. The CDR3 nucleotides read TGTGCCAGCAGCTTAGTAGGGGGGATTCGTGGCTACACCTTC. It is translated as CASSLVGGIRGYTF.

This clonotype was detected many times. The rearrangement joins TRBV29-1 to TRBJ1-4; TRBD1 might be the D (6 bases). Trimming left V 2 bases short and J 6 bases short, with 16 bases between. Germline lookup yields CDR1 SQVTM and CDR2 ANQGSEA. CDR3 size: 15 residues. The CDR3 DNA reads TGCAGCGTTGAACCCACTGGGGGCAAGGATGAAAAACTGTTTTTT. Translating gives CSVEPTGGKDEKLFF.

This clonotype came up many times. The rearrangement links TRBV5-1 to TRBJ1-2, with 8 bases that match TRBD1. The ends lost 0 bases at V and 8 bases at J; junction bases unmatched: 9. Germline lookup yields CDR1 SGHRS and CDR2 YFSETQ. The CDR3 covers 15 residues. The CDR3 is CASSLGQGTLRGYTF. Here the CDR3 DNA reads TGCGCCAGCAGCTTGGGACAGGGGACGCTACGCGGCTACACCTTC.

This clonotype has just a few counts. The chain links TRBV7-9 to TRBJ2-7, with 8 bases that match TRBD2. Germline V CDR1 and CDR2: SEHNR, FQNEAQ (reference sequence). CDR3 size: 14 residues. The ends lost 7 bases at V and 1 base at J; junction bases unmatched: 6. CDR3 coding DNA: TGTGCCAGCACCACGTCGGGAGGGTCCTACGAGCAGTACTTC. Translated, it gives CASTTSGGSYEQYF. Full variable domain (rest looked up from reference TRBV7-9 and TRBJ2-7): DTGVSQNPRHKITKRGQNVTFRCDPISEHNRLYWYRQTLGQGPEFLTYFQNEAQLEKSRLLSDRFSAERPKGSFSTLEIQRTEQGDSAMYLCASTTSGGSYEQYFGPGTRLTVT.

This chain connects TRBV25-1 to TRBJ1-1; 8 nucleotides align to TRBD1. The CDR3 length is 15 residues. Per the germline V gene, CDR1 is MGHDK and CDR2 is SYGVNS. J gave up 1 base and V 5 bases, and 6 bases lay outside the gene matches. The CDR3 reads CASSRDRRGNTEAFF. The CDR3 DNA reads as TGTGCCAGCAGTCGGGACAGGCGTGGGAACACTGAAGCTTTCTTT.

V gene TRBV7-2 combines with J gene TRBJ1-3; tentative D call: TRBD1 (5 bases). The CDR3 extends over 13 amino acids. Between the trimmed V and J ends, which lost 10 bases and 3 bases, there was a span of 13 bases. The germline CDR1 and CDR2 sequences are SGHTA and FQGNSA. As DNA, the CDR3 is TGTGCCATACCAGGGTCTGATGGAAACACCATATATTTT. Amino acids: CAIPGSDGNTIYF. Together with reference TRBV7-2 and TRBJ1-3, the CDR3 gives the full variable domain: GAGVSQSPSNKVTEKGKDVELRCDPISGHTALYWYRQSLGQGLEFLIYFQGNSAPDKSGLPSDRFSAERTGGSVSTLTIQRTQQEDSAVYLCAIPGSDGNTIYFGEGSWLTVV.

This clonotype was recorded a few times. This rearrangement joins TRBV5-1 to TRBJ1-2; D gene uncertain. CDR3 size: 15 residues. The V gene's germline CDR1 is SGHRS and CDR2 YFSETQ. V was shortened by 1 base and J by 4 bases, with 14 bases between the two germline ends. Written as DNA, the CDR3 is TGCGCCAGCAGCTTGATGGCAGATTCTCCCTATGGCTACACCTTC. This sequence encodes CASSLMADSPYGYTF.

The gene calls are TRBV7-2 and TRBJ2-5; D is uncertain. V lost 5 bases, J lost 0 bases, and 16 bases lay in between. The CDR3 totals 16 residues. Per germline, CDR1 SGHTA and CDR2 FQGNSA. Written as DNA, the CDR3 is TGTGCCAGCAGCCCCGGGCAGGCGACGTACCAAGAGACCCAGTACTTC. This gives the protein CASSPGQATYQETQYF.